This T cell receptor beta chain was documented in a study of blood T cell repertoires in COVID-19. Overall study context: Specimens from acute and convalescent COVID-19 originated in the United States, Italy and Spain. Sources were T cells, B-cell-depleted T cells, or PBMCs; the material itself was cDNA or gDNA.

Source study methods: Nucleated cell counts were estimated from reference gene primer amplification. The method was immunoSEQ multiplex PCR; TCRdb's version includes in-frame clones alone and lacks a portion of them. The DNA gave D and trimming, while V, J and clone size come from that table. The sample yields approximately 280,000 clones, around 90% seen once. Germline V gene sequence: CDR1 LGHDT, CDR2 YNNKEL (reference sequence). V was pared by 4 bases and J by 6 bases, with 16 bases between. The CDR3 runs 15 residues. The genes are TRBV3-1 (or the pseudogene TRBV3-2) and TRBJ2-1, with D tentatively TRBD2 (5 bases). This TCR was recovered from a man aged 50 to 60 with acute or convalescent COVID-19. Sequencing was done on a sample of peripheral blood. CDR3 nucleotides: TGTGCCAGCAGCCGCCCCACCGCGGGTTTCAATGAGCAGTTCTTC. This sequence encodes CASSRPTAGFNEQFF.